The clone carrying this T cell receptor (beta chain) was seen more than once but under ten times. Its target is not known. This entry belongs to a study of T cells after yellow fever vaccination. Across the whole study: Low-cell-number fractions were prepared with SMART-Seq v4 Ultra Low Input.

The CDR3 spans 13 residues. Germline CDR1 is SGHRS and CDR2 is YFSETQ. V was trimmed by 0 bases and J by 5 bases, leaving 8 bases between them. Overall study findings and caveats: On re-exposure, the response was weaker but peaked faster, at day 5 versus 15.

TCRdb called the 5' RACE reads again in MiXCR, with one record for every CDR3 protein. The data contain approximately 600,000 distinct CDR3 sequences, about 12% of them seen just once; the ten biggest clones take up about 15%. V and J are TRBV5-1 and TRBJ2-5; no definite D call. The receptor's source is a man younger than 45 who received the YFV17D yellow fever vaccine. The sample was PBMCs, taken on the day of the yellow fever booster vaccination. The CDR3 DNA reads TGCGCCAGCAGCTTGGGGAATGGGGAGACCCAGTACTTC. This translates into CASSLGNGETQYF. Complete variable domain (other parts from reference TRBV5-1 and TRBJ2-5): KAGVTQTPRYLIKTRGQQVTLSCSPISGHRSVSWYQQTPGQGLQFLFEYFSETQRNKGNFPGRFSGRQFSNSRSEMNVSTLELGDSALYLCASSLGNGETQYFGPGTRLLVL.